The sequence of this TCR beta chain was determined in a study of T-cell memory formation after mild COVID-19 (dated by TCRdb to about 2021). About the investigation overall: TCR sequence clusters from the two donors were largely donor specific. Two young, previously healthy adult volunteers made up the cohort, one male and one female. Longitudinal TCRalpha and TCRbeta repertoire sequencing tracked T-cell clones expanding and contracting after mild COVID-19 in a couple of donors. Paper-wide results and their limitations: Clones that contracted from day 15 to 85 showed balanced CD4/CD8 phenotypes, whereas a second wave of clones that expanded from day 15 to 37 leaned towards CD4+. Some responding clones were found in pre-infection memory, which suggests that pre-existing cross-reactive memory T cells took part in the SARS-CoV-2 response. Whether the second-wave clones peaking on day 37 were SARS-CoV-2 specific was not confirmed. Contracting CD4+ clones were found mainly in CM and EM memory subsets, while CD8+ clones were enriched in EMRA. The study included only a couple of mild cases, and larger cohorts that include severe cases with pre-infection samples were judged to be necessary.

Ficoll-Paque density gradient centrifugation was the method used to isolate PBMCs. Worth noting for this clonotype: It lacks a known antigen. Base qualities are missing; no much larger clone stands one base away.

Reads for this sample came from an Illumina NovaSeq 6000. Using 5'RACE with constant-segment primers, TCRalpha and TCRbeta cDNA libraries were constructed, with sample barcodes and unique molecular identifiers added in the process. RNA was extracted from every sample with Trizol reagent. The libraries were amplified in two PCR steps, and the second step added a second sample barcode and Illumina TruSeq adapters. Sequencing of the libraries was done on an Illumina NovaSeq, producing 2 x 150 bp paired-end reads. Per the authors' processing: Demultiplexing of reads and collapsing into UMI-guided consensus sequences were performed with migec v1.2.7. Using mixcr v2.1.11, UMI consensuses were aligned to TRA and TRB V and J templates and then assembled into clonotypes. A clonotype was counted as expanded or contracted only when both edgeR and NoisET called the clonotype significant, with the noise models trained on biological replicates. For edgeR calls, a false discovery rate-adjusted p below 0.01 and a log2 fold-change threshold of 1 were applied. PCA with hierarchical clustering of max-normalized trajectories of the 1000 most abundant clonotypes was used as exploratory dynamics analysis. Each responding clone was given a CD4 or CD8 phenotype based on the CD4+ and CD8+ repertoires, which had been sequenced separately. TCRdb reprocessed the public reads (quality trimming at Q25 with fastp, clone calling with MiXCR) and kept in-frame beta chains. One record per CDR3 amino acid sequence lists the most common genes and DNA. None of the V and J calls come from the authors' own analysis; TCRdb made them. In this sample the table shows approximately 210,000 distinct CDR3 sequences, about 10% of which occur a single time. The ten largest clones take up approximately 3% of the sample.

The junction shows trimming of 0 bases on V and 8 bases on J, and the gene matches do not reach 4 bases of it. The CDR3 numbers 14 residues from cysteine through phenylalanine. CDR3 DNA is the only sequence kept; it has 42 bases, read in frame from the first base. The germline V gene (reference sequence) gives CDR1 as DFQATT and CDR2 as SNEGSKA. The chain is made from TRBV20-1 and TRBJ1-6; 7 junctional bases match TRBD1. The clonotype was recovered from a man between 18 and 29 years old who had mild COVID-19 (a few samples of this study predate the infection). The sample titles of this study are shuffled in the database, so cell type and time point are left out; the donor was told from shared clones. Sample: PBMCs or a T cell subset sorted from them (not recorded which). The bases are TGCAGTGCTAGAGATCTGGGACAGTATTCACCCCTCCACTTT. The encoded protein is CSARDLGQYSPLHF.